Included here is one TCR beta chain sequence, with context. The sample holds other DNA sequences that translate to the same CDR3. Profiled with immunoSEQ multiplex PCR; TCRdb holds only in-frame clones, not every one. The sample carries roughly 2.6 million clones, around 90% recorded once. Trimming took 2 bases from V and 4 from J, leaving 3 bases between them. The germline V gene has CDR1 SGHTA and CDR2 FQGNSA. CDR3 size: 12 residues. The data belong to a study of shared clonotypes between healthy human individuals. This rearrangement joins TRBV7-2 to TRBJ1-3; D remains ambiguous. The sequenced sample consisted of naive CD4+ T cells sorted from blood. Subset noted: CD45RA+ positively selected. The sequence derives from a man younger than 35 in good health. Here the CDR3 DNA reads TGTGCCAGCAGCTTATCAGGAAACACCATATATTTT. Its translation: CASSLSGNTIYF.